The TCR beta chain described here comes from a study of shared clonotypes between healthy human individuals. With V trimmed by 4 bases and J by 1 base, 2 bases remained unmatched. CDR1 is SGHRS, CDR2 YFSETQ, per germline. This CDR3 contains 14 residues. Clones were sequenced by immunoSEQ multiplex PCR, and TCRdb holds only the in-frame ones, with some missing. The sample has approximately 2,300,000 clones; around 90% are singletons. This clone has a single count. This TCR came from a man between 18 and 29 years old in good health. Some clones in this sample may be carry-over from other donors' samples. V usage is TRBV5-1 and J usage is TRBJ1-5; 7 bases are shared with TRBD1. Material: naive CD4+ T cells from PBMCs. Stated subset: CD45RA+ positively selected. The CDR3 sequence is CASSTGQSNQPQHF. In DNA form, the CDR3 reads TGCGCCAGCAGCACGGGACAGAGCAATCAGCCCCAGCATTTT.